The entry below gives a single T cell receptor (beta chain) sequence along with its context. What it binds is not known. Positively selected for CCR7, the CD45RO-negative cells used as naive CD8 cells excluded terminally differentiated effector memory CD45RA+ cells. Germline values: CDR1 SGHVS, CDR2 FQNEAQ. The V segment lost 4 bases and the J segment 2 bases; nucleotides outside the gene matches: 14. The CDR3 runs 19 residues. This sample is drawn from a study of shared clonotypes between healthy human individuals. Study-wide points: The low donor count limited represented genetic and exposure-history diversity. Sharing of clonotypes among donors was expected to vary with sequencing depth. What naive subsets generally showed was a larger estimated richness than memory subsets showed.

Per the original methods: Junction-only immunoSEQ data arrived without quality scores, meaning filtering differed. Generated by immunoSEQ multiplex PCR, the TCRdb table keeps only in-frame clones and is missing some. V and J calls and clone size are as listed in that table; D and trimming were resolved from the DNA. The table lists about 2.2 million clones, 90% to 95% of them singletons. Sample: naive CD8+ T cells from PBMCs. The V call is TRBV7-8, the J call TRBJ2-1; the match to TRBD2 covers 10 bases. The TCR was taken from a man aged 18 to 30 in good health. Some clones in this sample may be carry-over from other donors' samples. The CDR3 sequence: CASSSVGGLAGVPYNEQFF. The CDR3 DNA sequence: TGTGCCAGCAGCTCCGTGGGGGGTCTAGCGGGAGTACCCTACAATGAGCAGTTCTTC.